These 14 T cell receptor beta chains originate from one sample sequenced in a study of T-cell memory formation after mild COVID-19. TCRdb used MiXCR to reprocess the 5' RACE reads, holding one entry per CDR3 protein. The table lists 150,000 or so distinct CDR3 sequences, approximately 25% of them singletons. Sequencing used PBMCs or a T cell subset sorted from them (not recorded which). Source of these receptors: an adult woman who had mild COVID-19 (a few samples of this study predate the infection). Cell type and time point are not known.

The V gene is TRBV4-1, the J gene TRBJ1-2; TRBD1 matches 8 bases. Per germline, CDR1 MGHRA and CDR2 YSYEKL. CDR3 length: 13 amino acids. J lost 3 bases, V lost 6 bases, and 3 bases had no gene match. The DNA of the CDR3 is TGCGCCAGCAGGCCGACAGGGGACTATGGCTACACCTTC. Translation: CASRPTGDYGYTF.

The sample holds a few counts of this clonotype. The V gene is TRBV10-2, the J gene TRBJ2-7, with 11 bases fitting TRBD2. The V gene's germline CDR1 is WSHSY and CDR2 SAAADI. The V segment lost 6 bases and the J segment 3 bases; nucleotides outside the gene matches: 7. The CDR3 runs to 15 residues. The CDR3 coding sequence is TGCGCCAGCAGCGTCTCCGGGACTAGCGGCTACGAGCAGTACTTC. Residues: CASSVSGTSGYEQYF.

The CDR3 coding sequence is TGTGCCAGCAGCTTAACCGCAGGCGGGGGAAAACTGTTTTTT. Translating it yields CASSLTAGGGKLFF. The chain links TRBV11-2 to TRBJ1-4; D may be TRBD1 (5 bases). The CDR3 length is 14 residues. CDR1 is SGHAT, CDR2 FQNNGV, per germline. The V and J ends lost 2 bases and 10 bases respectively, with 14 bases between them.

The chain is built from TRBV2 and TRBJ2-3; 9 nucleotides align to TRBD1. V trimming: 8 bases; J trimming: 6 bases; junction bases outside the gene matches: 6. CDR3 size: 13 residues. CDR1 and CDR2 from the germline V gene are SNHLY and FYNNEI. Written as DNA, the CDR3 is TGTGCCAGCGGACAGGGGATCGGGGATACGCAGTATTTT. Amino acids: CASGQGIGDTQYF.

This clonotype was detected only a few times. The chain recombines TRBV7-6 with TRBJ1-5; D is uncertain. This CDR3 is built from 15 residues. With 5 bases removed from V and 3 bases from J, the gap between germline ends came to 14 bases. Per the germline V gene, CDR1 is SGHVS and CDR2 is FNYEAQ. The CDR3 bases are TGTGCCAGCAGCCCCGACGCAGGCTCCAATCAGCCCCAGCATTTT. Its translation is CASSPDAGSNQPQHF.

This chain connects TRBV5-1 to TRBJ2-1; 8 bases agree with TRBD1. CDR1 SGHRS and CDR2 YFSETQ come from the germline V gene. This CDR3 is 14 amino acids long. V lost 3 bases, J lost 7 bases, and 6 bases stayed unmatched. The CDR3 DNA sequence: TGCGCCAGCAGCTCGGACAGGGAAGGGAATGAGCAGTTCTTC. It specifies CASSSDREGNEQFF.

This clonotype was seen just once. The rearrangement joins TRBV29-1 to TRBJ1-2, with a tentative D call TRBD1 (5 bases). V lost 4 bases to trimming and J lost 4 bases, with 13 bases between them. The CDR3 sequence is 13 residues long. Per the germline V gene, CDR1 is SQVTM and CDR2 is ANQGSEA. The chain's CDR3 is CSVVTQGLYGYTF. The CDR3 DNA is TGCAGCGTTGTGACTCAGGGACTCTATGGCTACACCTTC.

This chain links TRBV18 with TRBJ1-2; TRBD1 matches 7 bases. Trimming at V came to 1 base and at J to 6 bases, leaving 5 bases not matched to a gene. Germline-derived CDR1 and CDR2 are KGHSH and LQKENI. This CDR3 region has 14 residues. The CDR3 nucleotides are TGTGCCAGCTCACCACTGGAGGGGGCGGATGGCTACACCTTC. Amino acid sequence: CASSPLEGADGYTF.

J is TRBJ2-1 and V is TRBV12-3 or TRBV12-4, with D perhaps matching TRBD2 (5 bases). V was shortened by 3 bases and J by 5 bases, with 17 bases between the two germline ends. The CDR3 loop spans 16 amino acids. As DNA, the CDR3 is TGTGCCAGCAGTTTCTCTGTGTGGGAGCGCCACAATGAGCAGTTCTTC. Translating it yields CASSFSVWERHNEQFF.

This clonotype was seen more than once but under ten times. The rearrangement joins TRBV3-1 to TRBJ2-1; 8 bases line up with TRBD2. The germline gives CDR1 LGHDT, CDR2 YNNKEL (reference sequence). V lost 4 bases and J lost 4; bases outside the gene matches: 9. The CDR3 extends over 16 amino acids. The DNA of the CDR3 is TGTGCCAGCAGCCCGACGTTTAGCGGGGTATACAATGAGCAGTTCTTC. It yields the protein CASSPTFSGVYNEQFF.

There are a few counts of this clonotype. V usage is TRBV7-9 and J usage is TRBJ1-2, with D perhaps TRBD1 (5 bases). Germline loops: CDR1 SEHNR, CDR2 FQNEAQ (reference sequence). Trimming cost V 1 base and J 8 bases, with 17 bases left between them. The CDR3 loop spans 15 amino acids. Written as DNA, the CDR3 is TGTGCCAGCAGCTTAGGACACCTCCAGGGAGGCGGCTACACCTTC. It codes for CASSLGHLQGGGYTF.

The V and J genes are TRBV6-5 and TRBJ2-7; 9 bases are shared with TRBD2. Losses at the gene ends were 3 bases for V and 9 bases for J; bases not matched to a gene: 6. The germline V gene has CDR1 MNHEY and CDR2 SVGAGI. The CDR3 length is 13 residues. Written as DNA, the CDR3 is TGTGCCAGCAGTTATGGTAGCGGGAGTGTGCAGTACTTC. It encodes CASSYGSGSVQYF.

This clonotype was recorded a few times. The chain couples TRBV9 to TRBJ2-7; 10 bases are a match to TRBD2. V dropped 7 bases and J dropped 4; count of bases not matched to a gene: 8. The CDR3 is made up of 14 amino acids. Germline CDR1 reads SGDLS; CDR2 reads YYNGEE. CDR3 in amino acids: CASAEREGLYEQYF. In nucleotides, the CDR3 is TGTGCCAGCGCCGAGCGGGAGGGCCTTTACGAGCAGTACTTC.

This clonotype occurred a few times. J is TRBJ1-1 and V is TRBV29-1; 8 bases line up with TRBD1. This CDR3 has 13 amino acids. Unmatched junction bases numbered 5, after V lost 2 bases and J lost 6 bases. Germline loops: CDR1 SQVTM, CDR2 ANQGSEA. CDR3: CSVETGGVPEAFF. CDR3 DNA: TGCAGCGTTGAAACAGGGGGGGTCCCTGAAGCTTTCTTT.